These 8 T cell receptor beta chains were sequenced from one sample in a study of OX40 agonist ivuxolimab in advanced cancers. Measured with immunoSEQ multiplex PCR; TCRdb has only the in-frame clones, and not every one. The top ten hold less than 0.55% of the sample, which has fewer than 95,000 clones, 75% to 95% seen once. The source was CD4+ or CD8+ T cells sorted from blood, collected in a trial of the OX40 agonist ivuxolimab. The receptors shown here come from an adult with an advanced solid tumor such as melanoma, head and neck, liver or kidney cancer.

This sequence joins TRBV5-1 and TRBJ2-7, with 7 bases aligning to TRBD2. This CDR3 region has 13 residues. Per the germline V gene, CDR1 is SGHRS and CDR2 is YFSETQ. The J segment lost 3 bases and the V segment lost 4 bases, leaving 4 bases of the junction unmatched. CDR3 loop: CASSMGGGYEQYF. The DNA of the CDR3 is TGCGCCAGCAGCATGGGCGGGGGCTACGAGCAGTACTTC.

This chain joins TRBV10-3 and TRBJ2-7; TRBD2 aligns across 10 bases. The trim removed 4 bases at V and 7 bases at J, leaving 10 bases unmatched. The CDR3 runs to 15 residues. Germline CDR1 is ENHRY and CDR2 is SYGVKD. CDR3 bases: TGTGCCATCAGTGGGGTTCTAGCGGGAGCGTTGGAGCAGTACTTC. This encodes CAISGVLAGALEQYF.

The genes are TRBV12-1 and TRBJ1-4; no DNA check was done on the table's D call, TRBD1. TRBV12-1 is assigned pseudogene status. There are 17 residues in the CDR3. The CDR3 loop reads CASSLSLADRVPKKLFF. CDR3 DNA sequence: TGTGCCAGCAGCCTCTCCCTCGCGGACAGGGTACCCAAAAAACTGTTTTTT.

This chain links TRBV10-3 with TRBJ2-2; 7 bases fit TRBD1. Looked up from germline, CDR1 is ENHRY and CDR2 is SYGVKD. The J segment lost 2 bases and the V segment lost 0 bases, leaving 9 bases of the junction unmatched. This CDR3 has 18 amino acids. CDR3 in DNA: TGTGCCATCAGTGAGTCGCTCGGCCAGGGGGTCAACACCGGGGAGCTGTTTTTT. Its translation: CAISESLGQGVNTGELFF.

This sequence joins TRBV7-2 and TRBJ2-5; D ambiguous. The germline V and J ends were trimmed by 5 bases and 2 bases, with 3 bases remaining between them. This CDR3 region has 11 residues. The germline CDR1 and CDR2 sequences are SGHTA and FQGNSA. DNA for the CDR3: TGTGCCAGCAGCGCACAAGAGACCCAGTACTTC. Its protein is CASSAQETQYF. Combining the CDR3 with reference TRBV7-2 and TRBJ2-5 gives the whole variable domain GAGVSQSPSNKVTEKGKDVELRCDPISGHTALYWYRQSLGQGLEFLIYFQGNSAPDKSGLPSDRFSAERTGGSVSTLTIQRTQQEDSAVYLCASSAQETQYFGPGTRLLVL.

V is TRBV16 and J is TRBJ2-1; 7 bases agree with TRBD2. The CDR3 has 15 residues. With V trimmed by 0 bases and J by 8 bases, 7 bases remained unmatched. Germline V gene sequence: CDR1 KGHSY, CDR2 FQNENV. The CDR3 is CASSQSGERGHEQFF. The DNA of the CDR3 is TGTGCCAGCAGCCAATCGGGGGAGCGGGGCCATGAGCAGTTCTTC. Looking up the rest from reference TRBV16 and TRBJ2-1 gives the full variable domain: GEEVAQTPKHLVRGEGQKAKLYCAPIKGHSYVFWYQQVLKNEFKFLISFQNENVFDETGMPKERFSAKCLPNSPCSLEIQATKLEDSAVYFCASSQSGERGHEQFFGPGTRLTVL.

This rearrangement joins TRBV5-4 to TRBJ1-5; D unresolved. Trimming shortened V by 4 bases and J by 7 bases, and 12 bases separated the two germline ends. The CDR3 totals 13 residues. Germline values: CDR1 SGHNT, CDR2 YYREEE (reference sequence). CDR3 coding DNA: TGTGCCAGCAGCCCGGGCCCAGACCAGCCCCAGCATTTT. Its protein is CASSPGPDQPQHF.

The rearrangement uses TRBV10-3 and TRBJ2-5; 9 positions match TRBD2. J was trimmed by 2 bases and V by 3 bases; bases with no gene match: 4. This CDR3 contains 15 residues. Germline lookup yields CDR1 ENHRY and CDR2 SYGVKD. CDR3 sequence: CAISDQTSGQETQYF. The CDR3, as DNA: TGTGCCATCAGTGACCAGACTAGCGGACAAGAGACCCAGTACTTC.